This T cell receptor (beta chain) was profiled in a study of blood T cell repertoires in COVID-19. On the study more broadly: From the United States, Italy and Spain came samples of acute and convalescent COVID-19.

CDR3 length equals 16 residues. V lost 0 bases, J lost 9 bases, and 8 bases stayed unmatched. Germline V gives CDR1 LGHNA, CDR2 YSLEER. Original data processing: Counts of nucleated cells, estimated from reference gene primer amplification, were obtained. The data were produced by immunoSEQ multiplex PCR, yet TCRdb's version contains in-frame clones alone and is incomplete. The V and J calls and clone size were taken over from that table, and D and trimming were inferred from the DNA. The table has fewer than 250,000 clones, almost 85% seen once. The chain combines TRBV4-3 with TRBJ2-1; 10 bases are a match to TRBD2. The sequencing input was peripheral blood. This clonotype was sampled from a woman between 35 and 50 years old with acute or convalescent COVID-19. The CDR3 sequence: CASSQEVAGGLGEQFF. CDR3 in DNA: TGCGCCAGCAGCCAAGAGGTAGCGGGAGGATTGGGTGAGCAGTTCTTC.